Below, 9 T cell receptor beta chains from the same sample are listed, as sequenced in a study of blood T cell repertoires in COVID-19. The table came from immunoSEQ multiplex PCR; TCRdb's copy has only in-frame clones and leaves some out. This table holds about 73,000 clones, around 70% found once. The specimen sequenced was peripheral blood. The receptors stem from a man in his 60s with acute or convalescent COVID-19.

The CDR3 region is CASSLGPGSYEQYF. The CDR3 DNA is TGTGCCAGCAGCCTGGGGCCAGGATCCTACGAGCAGTACTTC. The rearrangement links TRBV7-3 to TRBJ2-7, with D perhaps TRBD1 (5 bases). The CDR3 totals 14 residues. The V gene lost 5 bases and the J gene lost 1 base, with 12 bases spanning the gap. Germline V CDR1 and CDR2: SGHTA, FQGTGA.

J is TRBJ2-2 and V is TRBV5-1; 11 positions match TRBD1. V gave up 1 base and J gave up 5 bases; unmatched junction bases: 4. The V gene's germline CDR1 is SGHRS and CDR2 YFSETQ. The CDR3 is 16 amino acids. The CDR3 here is CASSLNGQGATGELFF. The CDR3 DNA is TGCGCCAGCAGCTTGAACGGACAGGGGGCGACCGGGGAGCTGTTTTTT.

The genes are TRBV5-1 and TRBJ2-5; 7 bases are shared with TRBD1. The CDR3 has 15 amino acids. The V and J ends lost 0 bases and 2 bases, in that order; junction bases with no gene match: 4. Germline V lookup: CDR1 SGHRS, CDR2 YFSETQ. CDR3 in DNA: TGCGCCAGCAGCTTGGTAGGGGACAGACAAGAGACCCAGTACTTC. This encodes CASSLVGDRQETQYF.

The V gene is TRBV7-9, the J gene TRBJ1-5, with TRBD1 identical over 9 bases. The CDR3 is 15 amino acids. The V gene's germline CDR1 is SEHNR and CDR2 FQNEAQ (reference sequence). Trimming removed 3 bases from V and 1 base from J; junction bases left unmatched: 1. The CDR3 coding sequence is TGTGCCAGCAGCTTCACAGGGGGCAGCAATCAGCCCCAGCATTTT. Translated: CASSFTGGSNQPQHF. Variable domain in full (rest from reference TRBV7-9 and TRBJ1-5): DTGVSQNPRHKITKRGQNVTFRCDPISEHNRLYWYRQTLGQGPEFLTYFQNEAQLEKSRLLSDRFSAERPKGSFSTLEIQRTEQGDSAMYLCASSFTGGSNQPQHFGDGTRLSIL.

The chain links TRBV10-1 to TRBJ2-2; 8 bases match TRBD2. Germline CDR1 reads WNHNN; CDR2 reads SYGVQD (reference sequence). CDR3 size: 18 residues. J gave up 1 base and V 2 bases, and 9 bases lay outside the gene matches. The CDR3 reads CASSEPSSGMGNTGELFF. The CDR3 DNA is TGCGCCAGCAGTGAGCCAAGTAGCGGGATGGGGAACACCGGGGAGCTGTTTTTT.

In this sample, this clone turned up once. This chain joins TRBV28 and TRBJ1-5; TRBD1 matches at 7 bases. The germline CDR1 and CDR2 sequences are MDHEN and SYDVKM. Germline trimming cut 5 bases from V and 5 bases from J; bases unmatched to any gene: 9. The CDR3 length is 15 residues. CDR3 in amino acids: CASSRGGGQDQPQHF. The CDR3 nucleotides read TGTGCCAGCAGTCGAGGAGGAGGACAGGATCAGCCCCAGCATTTT.

The V gene is TRBV11-2, the J gene TRBJ2-7; 7 bases line up with TRBD2. V gave up 1 base and J gave up 5 bases; unmatched junction bases: 8. The CDR3 length is 15 residues. CDR1 SGHAT and CDR2 FQNNGV come from the germline V gene. CDR3 nucleotides: TGTGCCAGCAGCTTAGCGGGAGGCCGTCAGGACGAGCAGTACTTC. It yields the protein CASSLAGGRQDEQYF.

This sequence joins TRBV7-2 and TRBJ1-3; 7 bases map to TRBD1. Losses at the gene ends were 5 bases for V and 0 bases for J; bases not matched to a gene: 4. The CDR3 covers 15 residues. Per germline, CDR1 SGHTA and CDR2 FQGNSA. The CDR3, as DNA: TGTGCCAGCAGCATATACAGGGGCTCTGGAAACACCATATATTTT. Residues: CASSIYRGSGNTIYF.

The rearrangement links TRBV21-1 to TRBJ1-2; no DNA check was done on the table's D call, TRBD1. TRBV21-1 is a pseudogene. The CDR3 is 19 residues long. CDR3 sequence: CASSKSPPGQGKTNYGYTF. DNA for the CDR3: TGTGCCAGCAGCAAATCCCCTCCGGGACAGGGGAAAACTAACTATGGCTACACCTTC.